A selection of T cell receptor beta chains follows, all from one sample in a study of radiotherapy plus CTLA-4 blockade in lung cancer. Sequencing was performed with immunoSEQ multiplex PCR; in TCRdb, only in-frame clones are kept and a portion is missing. The sample holds about 95,000 clones, approximately 78% seen once. The starting material was peripheral blood, obtained from a patient treated with radiotherapy plus ipilimumab. Source of these receptors: a human donor with non-small cell lung cancer who had a partial response to radiotherapy plus ipilimumab. Both conserved end residues are part of each CDR3. Each record gives: D gene, CDR3 length, clone size, J gene, V gene, CDR3 DNA, CDR3 protein. D genes are given only for firm matches. Size values are once, few and many counts, or a class for expanded clones, and some rows have none.

>TRBD1|14|.|TRBJ1-4|TRBV2
TGTGCCGGGGGACAGGGGGTTGCTAATGAAAAACTGTTTTTT
CAGGQGVANEKLFF
>.|16|.|TRBJ2-1|TRBV28
TGTGCCAGCAGTCCTGCTGGGACCACCAGGGGTTATGAGCAGTTCTTC
CASSPAGTTRGYEQFF
>TRBD1|15|once|TRBJ1-4|TRBV28
TGTGCCAGCAGGCCAGGGGGAACCTCTAATGAAAAACTGTTTTTT
CASRPGGTSNEKLFF
>.|14|.|TRBJ2-7|TRBV7-8
TGTGCCAGCAGCTTAGACCCCTTCCCGGGCGAGCAGTACTTC
CASSLDPFPGEQYF
>.|16|.|TRBJ2-1|TRBV7-8
TGTGCCAGCAGCTTAGGGGAGGGGGGAAACTACAATGAGCAGTTCTTC
CASSLGEGGNYNEQFF
>TRBD1|18|.|TRBJ2-1|TRBV5-1
TGCGCCAGCAGCTTGTCGGCAGGGGGCCGTAGCTCCTACAATGAGCAGTTCTTC
CASSLSAGGRSSYNEQFF
>TRBD2|15|.|TRBJ2-1|TRBV9
TGTGCCAGCAGCGTAGGGACTAGCGGCGACAATGAGCAGTTCTTC
CASSVGTSGDNEQFF
>.|14|few|TRBJ1-2|TRBV6-4
TGTGCCAGCAGTGACTCCGGAGGGAGCTATGGCTACACCTTC
CASSDSGGSYGYTF
>.|13|.|TRBJ1-3|TRBV7-6
TGTGCCAGCAGCTTAAATGAGGGAAACACCATATATTTT
CASSLNEGNTIYF
>TRBD1|17|.|TRBJ1-4|TRBV5-1
TGCGCCAGCAGCTTGTTTTCCCCCGGGACAGGGATCGAAAAACTGTTTTTT
CASSLFSPGTGIEKLFF
>.|13|.|TRBJ1-5|TRBV10-3
TGTGCCATCAGTGACGGGGGGGATCAGCCCCAGCATTTT
CAISDGGDQPQHF
>.|12|.|TRBJ2-5|TRBV29-1
TGCAGCGTCTACGGGTTGCAAGAGACCCAGTACTTC
CSVYGLQETQYF
>TRBD1|15|.|TRBJ1-5|TRBV27
TGTGCCAGCAGTCCAATACAGGGGTCACGGCAGCCCCAGCATTTT
CASSPIQGSRQPQHF
>.|14|.|TRBJ1-2|TRBV5-4
TGTGCCAGCAGCTTCCGGGACTTGGGCTATGGCTACACCTTC
CASSFRDLGYGYTF
>.|16|.|TRBJ1-2|TRBV5-4
TGTGCCAGCAGCTTGGCCGGGCCGGGACTGGGATATGGCTACACCTTC
CASSLAGPGLGYGYTF
>.|17|.|TRBJ2-1|TRBV4-1
TGCGCCAGCAGCCAAGATCCCAGCGGAGACTCCTACAATGAGCAGTTCTTC
CASSQDPSGDSYNEQFF
>TRBD1|12|.|TRBJ1-2|TRBV5-1
TGCGCCAGCAGCTTACAGGGGGAAGGCTACACCTTC
CASSLQGEGYTF
>TRBD1|13|.|TRBJ1-2|TRBV5-1
TGCGCCAGCAGCCCCCGACAGGGTGACGGCTACACCTTC
CASSPRQGDGYTF
>TRBD2|17|.|TRBJ2-7|TRBV7-2
TGTGCCAGCAGCCTCGGGCCTAGCGGGAGTTTCCCCTACGAGCAGTACTTC
CASSLGPSGSFPYEQYF
>TRBD2|15|.|TRBJ2-1|TRBV29-1
TGCAGCGCCACCGGCGGGGGGCGGTGGGTGAATGAGCAGTTCTTC
CSATGGGRWVNEQFF
>.|15|.|TRBJ1-2|TRBV28
TGTGCCAGCAGTTTAATCCAGGGCGCCAACTATGGCTACACCTTC
CASSLIQGANYGYTF
>TRBD1|13|.|TRBJ1-2|TRBV5-6
TGTGCCAGCAGCTGGGACAGGGGCGATGGCTACACCTTC
CASSWDRGDGYTF
>.|10|.|TRBJ2-5|TRBV29-1
TGCAGCGTTGCGGAGGAGACCCAGTACTTC
CSVAEETQYF
>TRBD1|15|.|TRBJ2-7|TRBV9
TGTGCCAGCAGCGTAGAGGGACAGGGCTCCTACGAGCAGTACTTC
CASSVEGQGSYEQYF
>.|17|.|TRBJ1-3|TRBV5-1
TGCGCCAGCAGCTTGGCCCTGTACGGTCTCTCTGGAAACACCATATATTTT
CASSLALYGLSGNTIYF
>.|22|.|TRBJ1-5|TRBV27
TGTGCCAGCGGGCCACGGGAGGGACACCAAGCGCAGCCCTTCTATAGCAATCAGCCCCAGCATTTT
CASGPREGHQAQPFYSNQPQHF
>TRBD1|15|.|TRBJ2-2|TRBV7-3
TGTGCCAGCAGCGCGGACAGGGCGGGCACCGGGGAGCTGTTTTTT
CASSADRAGTGELFF
>.|15|.|TRBJ2-5|TRBV7-6
TGTGCCAGCAGCTTAGCTCCTAGGACAGAAGAGACCCAGTACTTC
CASSLAPRTEETQYF
>.|15|.|TRBJ1-1|TRBV2
TGTGCCAGCAGGGAGCAGGGGTTCCCGAACACTGAAGCTTTCTTT
CASREQGFPNTEAFF
>.|14|.|TRBJ2-1|TRBV6-1
TGTGCCAGCAGTTTCTCCCAGACTTACAATGAGCAGTTCTTC
CASSFSQTYNEQFF
>TRBD2|15|.|TRBJ2-7|TRBV6-6
TGTGCCAGCAGTTACCGGACTAGCGCAACCTACGAGCAGTACTTC
CASSYRTSATYEQYF
>.|14|.|TRBJ2-2|TRBV6-1
TGTGCCAGCAGTATAGGAGGGCCGGACGGGGAGCTGTTTTTT
CASSIGGPDGELFF
>TRBD1|18|once|TRBJ1-2|TRBV27
TGTGCCAGCAGTTTAATCGGGACAGGGTCACCCTCTAACTATGGCTACACCTTC
CASSLIGTGSPSNYGYTF
>TRBD2|17|.|TRBJ2-7|TRBV19
TGTGCCAGTAGTATAGACCGACTAGCGGGAGCTTCCTACGAGCAGTACTTC
CASSIDRLAGASYEQYF
>.|13|.|TRBJ2-7|TRBV30
TGTGCCTGGAGGCAAGGGGTTGACTACGAGCAGTACTTC
CAWRQGVDYEQYF
>.|14|.|TRBJ1-2|TRBV4-2
TGTGCCAGCAGCCAAGACAGGGGTATAAGGGGCTACACCTTC
CASSQDRGIRGYTF
>TRBD2|15|once|TRBJ2-1|TRBV5-4
TGTGCCAGCAGCCCGGGACTAGCGGGAGGTCTTGAGCAGTTCTTC
CASSPGLAGGLEQFF
>TRBD2|15|.|TRBJ2-1|TRBV28
TGTGCCAGCAGTTCAGAGGCTAGCGGTTACAATGAGCAGTTCTTC
CASSSEASGYNEQFF
>.|15|.|TRBJ1-4|TRBV28
TGTGCCAGCACCTTTGGTGAGGGCCGTTCTGAAAAACTGTTTTTT
CASTFGEGRSEKLFF
>.|16|.|TRBJ2-1|TRBV5-3
TGTGCCAGAACGATCCCAGCAAGAGAGAGAGGCAATGAGCAGTTCTTC
CARTIPARERGNEQFF